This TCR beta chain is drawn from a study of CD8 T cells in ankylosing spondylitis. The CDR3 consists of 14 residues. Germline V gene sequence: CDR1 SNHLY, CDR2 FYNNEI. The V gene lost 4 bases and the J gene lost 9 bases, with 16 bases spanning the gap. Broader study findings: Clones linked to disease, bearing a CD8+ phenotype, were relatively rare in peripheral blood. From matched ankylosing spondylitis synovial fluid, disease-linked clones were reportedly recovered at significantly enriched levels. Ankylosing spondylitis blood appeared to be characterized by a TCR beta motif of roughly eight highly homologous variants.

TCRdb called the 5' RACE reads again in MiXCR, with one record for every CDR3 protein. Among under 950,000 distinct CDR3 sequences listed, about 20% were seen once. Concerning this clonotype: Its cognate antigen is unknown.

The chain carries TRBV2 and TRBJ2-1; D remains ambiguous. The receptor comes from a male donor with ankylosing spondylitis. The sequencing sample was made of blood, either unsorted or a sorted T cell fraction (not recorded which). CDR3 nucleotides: TGTGCCAGCAGTGCCGACTCCCTGGTAGGTGAGCAGTTCTTC. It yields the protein CASSADSLVGEQFF.